Listed below are T cell receptor beta chains from one sample, sequenced in a study of graft-versus-host responses after intestinal transplantation. These receptors' antigens are unknown. The repertoire was sequenced with immunoSEQ multiplex PCR; TCRdb's copy has only in-frame clones and lacks some. The repertoire holds about 110,000 clones, with roughly 90% as singletons. Sequences were derived from unstimulated CD4+ T cells sorted from spleen or lymph node cells, sampled before transplant. The receptors were sampled from a human donor who was the organ donor for an intestinal transplant. CDR3s include the opening cysteine and the closing phenylalanine or tryptophan. A D gene is named only where the DNA matches it firmly. The listing skips clone size in some rows; elsewhere it reads once, few, many or a size class.

V gene: TRBV4-1
J gene: TRBJ1-5
clone size: .
D gene: .
CDR3 DNA: TGCGCCAGCAGCCAGGCCGCTGACCCCCTCGTTGGGCCCCAGCATTTT
CDR3 protein: CASSQAADPLVGPQHF

V gene: TRBV25-1
J gene: TRBJ1-1
clone size: .
D gene: TRBD1
CDR3 DNA: TGTGCCAGCAGTGGGGGACAGGGTAGAGCTTCCTTT
CDR3 protein: CASSGGQGRASF

V gene: TRBV19
J gene: TRBJ1-5
clone size: .
D gene: .
CDR3 DNA: TGTGCCAGTATGTCTCCTCGGGGGGTCCTCAATCAGCCCCAGCATTTT
CDR3 protein: CASMSPRGVLNQPQHF

V gene: TRBV7-2
J gene: TRBJ2-7
clone size: .
D gene: .
CDR3 DNA: TGTGCCAGCAGCTCCCCTTTTGGAGGTATTTCGGACGAGCAGTACTTC
CDR3 protein: CASSSPFGGISDEQYF

V gene: TRBV7-8
J gene: TRBJ1-4
clone size: .
D gene: TRBD1
CDR3 DNA: TGTGCCAGCAGCTTAGCCAGAAACCGGGACAGGGGTGCAACTAATGAAAAACTGTTTTTT
CDR3 protein: CASSLARNRDRGATNEKLFF

V gene: TRBV10-1
J gene: TRBJ1-6
clone size: .
D gene: .
CDR3 DNA: TGCGCCAGCAGTGAGGGCTCCTTAGGATCACCCCTCCACTTT
CDR3 protein: CASSEGSLGSPLHF

V gene: TRBV29-1
J gene: TRBJ1-2
clone size: .
D gene: .
CDR3 DNA: TGCAGCGTTGATAGCAGCCCCCTTGTTAACTATGGCTACACCTTC
CDR3 protein: CSVDSSPLVNYGYTF

V gene: TRBV5-1
J gene: TRBJ1-2
clone size: once
D gene: .
CDR3 DNA: TGCGCCAGCAGCCCACGGGGAATCGCAGCCAACTATGGCTACACCTTC
CDR3 protein: CASSPRGIAANYGYTF

V gene: TRBV5-4
J gene: TRBJ2-5
clone size: .
D gene: TRBD2
CDR3 DNA: TGTGCCAGCAGCTTGGCGCGGGGAGGGGAGACCCAGTACTTC
CDR3 protein: CASSLARGGETQYF

V gene: TRBV7-9
J gene: TRBJ1-4
clone size: .
D gene: TRBD1
CDR3 DNA: TGTGCCAGCAGCTTCCTCTTAGTTATAGGACAGGCTCACGAAAAACTGTTTTTT
CDR3 protein: CASSFLLVIGQAHEKLFF

V gene: TRBV5-1
J gene: TRBJ2-7
clone size: .
D gene: .
CDR3 DNA: TGCGCCAGCAGGGCAGTCTCCTCCTACGAGCAGTACTTC
CDR3 protein: CASRAVSSYEQYF

V gene: TRBV29-1
J gene: TRBJ1-1
clone size: .
D gene: .
CDR3 DNA: TGCAGCGTTGAAAGGTTACTGAACACTGAAGCTTTCTTT
CDR3 protein: CSVERLLNTEAFF

V gene: TRBV5-1
J gene: TRBJ2-3
clone size: once
D gene: TRBD2
CDR3 DNA: TGCGCCAGCAGCCCCGCCGGGGGGGTCGCGGTGGGCACAGATACGCAGTATTTT
CDR3 protein: CASSPAGGVAVGTDTQYF

V gene: TRBV11-3
J gene: TRBJ2-3
clone size: .
D gene: .
CDR3 DNA: TGTGCCAGCAGCTTGGGCGGGGACACAGATACGCAGTATTTT
CDR3 protein: CASSLGGDTDTQYF

V gene: TRBV5-4
J gene: TRBJ1-3
clone size: .
D gene: .
CDR3 DNA: TGTGCCAGCAGCTTAGGGGGGGCGGACGGAAACACCATATATTTT
CDR3 protein: CASSLGGADGNTIYF

V gene: TRBV27
J gene: TRBJ2-3
clone size: few
D gene: .
CDR3 DNA: TGTGCCAGCAGTTCGTTTGGAGATACGCAGTATTTT
CDR3 protein: CASSSFGDTQYF

V gene: TRBV6-1
J gene: TRBJ1-5
clone size: .
D gene: .
CDR3 DNA: TGTGCCAGCAGGATACAGGGTAATCAGCCCCAGCATTTT
CDR3 protein: CASRIQGNQPQHF

V gene: TRBV4-1
J gene: TRBJ2-3
clone size: .
D gene: .
CDR3 DNA: TGCGCCAGCAGCCAACACGCCCAGCGGAGCACAGATACGCAGTATTTT
CDR3 protein: CASSQHAQRSTDTQYF

V gene: TRBV5-4
J gene: TRBJ1-6
clone size: .
D gene: .
CDR3 DNA: TGTGCCAGCAGCTTTCCAGGGGTTTCACCCCTCCACTTT
CDR3 protein: CASSFPGVSPLHF

V gene: TRBV5-4
J gene: TRBJ1-1
clone size: .
D gene: .
CDR3 DNA: TGTGCCAGCAGCTTGGCCCTGGGATCGAACACTGAAGCTTTCTTT
CDR3 protein: CASSLALGSNTEAFF

V gene: TRBV28
J gene: TRBJ2-1
clone size: .
D gene: .
CDR3 DNA: TGTGCCAGCAAAGCGGGTTACAATGAGCAGTTCTTC
CDR3 protein: CASKAGYNEQFF

V gene: TRBV9
J gene: TRBJ2-5
clone size: .
D gene: .
CDR3 DNA: TGTGCCAGCAGCGTAGGGGGCTATTACCAAGAGACCCAGTACTTC
CDR3 protein: CASSVGGYYQETQYF

V gene: TRBV7-2
J gene: TRBJ1-2
clone size: .
D gene: .
CDR3 DNA: TGTGCCAGCAGCGGACAGCTCAACTATGGCTACACCTTC
CDR3 protein: CASSGQLNYGYTF

V gene: TRBV19
J gene: TRBJ1-6
clone size: .
D gene: .
CDR3 DNA: TGTGCCAGTAGTATAGGCGGGGGTAAAGCTTCACCCCTCCACTTT
CDR3 protein: CASSIGGGKASPLHF

V gene: TRBV7-2
J gene: TRBJ1-2
clone size: once
D gene: TRBD1
CDR3 DNA: TGTGCCAGCAGCCCTAGCCGGACAGGGAGCGAAAATGGCTACACCTTC
CDR3 protein: CASSPSRTGSENGYTF

V gene: TRBV5-1
J gene: TRBJ2-5
clone size: .
D gene: TRBD2
CDR3 DNA: TGCGCCAGCAGGGATGGGACTAGCGGGGCTGGGGAGACCCAGTACTTC
CDR3 protein: CASRDGTSGAGETQYF

V gene: TRBV6-1
J gene: TRBJ1-2
clone size: .
D gene: .
CDR3 DNA: TGTGCCAGCACCCAGAGGAATAACTATGGCTACACCTTC
CDR3 protein: CASTQRNNYGYTF

V gene: TRBV27
J gene: TRBJ2-3
clone size: .
D gene: .
CDR3 DNA: TGTGCCAGCACCTTGAAATGGGACACCACAGATACGCAGTATTTT
CDR3 protein: CASTLKWDTTDTQYF

V gene: TRBV9
J gene: TRBJ2-7
clone size: .
D gene: TRBD2
CDR3 DNA: TGTGCCAGCACCAAGACTAGCGGGAGTGGGTACGAGCAGTACTTC
CDR3 protein: CASTKTSGSGYEQYF

V gene: TRBV4-1
J gene: TRBJ1-4
clone size: .
D gene: .
CDR3 DNA: TGCGCCAGCAGCCAAGGTGGCAGCGGCAATGAAAAACTGTTTTTT
CDR3 protein: CASSQGGSGNEKLFF

V gene: TRBV7-2
J gene: TRBJ2-3
clone size: .
D gene: .
CDR3 DNA: TGTGCCAGCAGTTTCAGGGTGAGAGACACAGGAGATACGCAGTATTTT
CDR3 protein: CASSFRVRDTGDTQYF

V gene: TRBV5-1
J gene: TRBJ2-1
clone size: .
D gene: TRBD1
CDR3 DNA: TGCGCCAGCAGACCCCCCACCGGGACAGTCCCCCATGAGCAGTTCTTC
CDR3 protein: CASRPPTGTVPHEQFF